This note documents a single T cell receptor (beta chain) sequence. This sample also contains other DNA sequences that code for the same CDR3. In germline, CDR1 is GTSNPN, CDR2 SVGIG (reference sequence). There are 11 residues in the CDR3. V gave up 3 bases and J gave up 15 bases, with 14 bases separating them. These data are taken from a study of blood T cell repertoires in COVID-19. Individuals drawn from approximately 26 US areas were roughly 18 to 95 years old. How the authors handled the data: The authors estimated nucleated cell counts from reference gene primer amplification. Generated by immunoSEQ multiplex PCR, the TCRdb table keeps only in-frame clones and is missing some. The DNA was the basis for D and trimming; V, J and clone size are from that table. The data hold approximately 200,000 clones, with roughly 85% observed a single time.

Material for sequencing was PBMCs or T cells enriched from blood (not recorded which). The source is a middle-aged man who had recovered from COVID-19. The chain combines TRBV30 with TRBJ2-2; weak D call: TRBD2 (6 bases). DNA for the CDR3: TGTGCCTGGAGCCTCGGGGGAGAGTTGTTTTTT. Translation: CAWSLGGELFF.